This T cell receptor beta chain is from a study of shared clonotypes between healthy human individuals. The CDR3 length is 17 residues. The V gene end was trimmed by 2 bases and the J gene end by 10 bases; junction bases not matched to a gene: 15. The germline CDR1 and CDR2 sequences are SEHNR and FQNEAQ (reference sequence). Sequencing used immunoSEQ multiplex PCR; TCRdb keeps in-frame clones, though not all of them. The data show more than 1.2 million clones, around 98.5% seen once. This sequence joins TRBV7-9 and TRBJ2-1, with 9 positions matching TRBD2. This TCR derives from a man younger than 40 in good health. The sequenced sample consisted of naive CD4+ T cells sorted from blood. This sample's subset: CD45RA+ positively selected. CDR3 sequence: CASSLFTSGPRGSEQFF. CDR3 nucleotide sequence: TGTGCCAGCAGCTTATTTACTAGCGGGCCTCGTGGATCGGAGCAGTTCTTC.